The 21 T cell receptor beta chains given below trace back to one sample, sequenced in a study of beta chain features in type 1 diabetes. Study-level findings and limits: Type 1 diabetes patients had moderately but significantly shorter TCRB CDR3s in all four CD4+ subsets.

Their recognized antigens are unknown. The entirety of the isolated RNA underwent reverse transcription, so expressed TCRB transcripts were sequenced. Libraries were prepared by immunoSEQ multiplex PCR; TCRdb keeps only in-frame clonotypes and omits some of them. Among under 350,000 clones listed, approximately 25% were seen once. Sequencing used naive CD4+ T cells from blood. The receptors come from a woman between 25 and 40 years old with type 1 diabetes.

In DNA form, the CDR3 reads TGTGCCAGCTCACCGGGAGGGTTCCAAGAGACCCAGTACTTC. This encodes CASSPGGFQETQYF. The gene calls are TRBV18 and TRBJ2-5; 7 bases are a match to TRBD2. The CDR3 covers 14 residues. The germline V gene has CDR1 KGHSH and CDR2 LQKENI. J lost 1 base, V lost 3 bases, and 2 bases had no gene match.

CDR3 nucleotides: TGTGCCACCAGCAGAGATCTGGCGGATGAGCAGTTCTTC. Its translation: CATSRDLADEQFF. The chain employs TRBV15 and TRBJ2-1; D not resolved. V dropped 0 bases and J dropped 8 bases, with 8 bases sitting between them. In germline, CDR1 is LNHNV, CDR2 YYDKDF (reference sequence). This CDR3 is 13 amino acids long.

CDR3 DNA sequence: TGTGCCAGTAGTATGGCAGGGGGCGATGTAAAACTGTTTTTT. Its translation is CASSMAGGDVKLFF. The chain links TRBV19 to TRBJ1-4, with 8 bases lining up with TRBD1. The V and J ends lost 3 bases and 10 bases, in that order; junction bases with no gene match: 7. The CDR3 runs 14 residues. Germline V gene lookup returns CDR1 LNHDA and CDR2 SQIVND (reference sequence).

The chain joins TRBV7-9 to TRBJ2-7, with 9 nucleotides matching TRBD1. Trimming at V came to 5 bases and at J to 3 bases, leaving 2 bases not matched to a gene. The CDR3 totals 13 residues. The germline CDR1 and CDR2 sequences are SEHNR and FQNEAQ (reference sequence). CDR3 coding DNA: TGTGCCAGCAGCCGGGACAGGGTCTACGAGCAGTACTTC. Translation: CASSRDRVYEQYF. The variable domain in full, completed from reference TRBV7-9 and TRBJ2-7, reads DTGVSQNPRHKITKRGQNVTFRCDPISEHNRLYWYRQTLGQGPEFLTYFQNEAQLEKSRLLSDRFSAERPKGSFSTLEIQRTEQGDSAMYLCASSRDRVYEQYFGPGTRLTVT.

CDR3 loop: CASIPNGGGPYNEQFF. CDR3 DNA sequence: TGTGCCAGCATCCCGAATGGCGGAGGCCCCTACAATGAGCAGTTCTTC. The chain recombines TRBV11-2 with TRBJ2-1, with D possibly TRBD2 on 5 matching bases. Per germline, CDR1 SGHAT and CDR2 FQNNGV. The CDR3 is made up of 16 amino acids. V lost 7 bases and J lost 2, with 18 bases in between.

This clone was counted a few times. The rearrangement joins TRBV6-5 to TRBJ2-5, with 15 bases that match TRBD2. Trimming cost V 6 bases and J 4 bases; bases outside gene matches: 3. The CDR3 extends over 15 amino acids. In germline, CDR1 is MNHEY, CDR2 SVGAGI. Here the CDR3 DNA reads TGTGCCAGCAGCTGGACTAGCGGGAGGGGAGAGACCCAGTACTTC. Its translation is CASSWTSGRGETQYF.

The chain combines TRBV2 with TRBJ1-1; 9 nucleotides align to TRBD1. Germline V gives CDR1 SNHLY, CDR2 FYNNEI. This CDR3 has 11 amino acids. Trimming took 6 bases from V and 11 from J; bases not matched to a gene: 4. As DNA, the CDR3 is TGTGCCAGCAGGGACAGGGGAGCCGCTTTCTTT. It yields the protein CASRDRGAAFF.

In this sample, this clone turned up a few times. The genes are TRBV29-1 and TRBJ2-1; 11 positions agree with TRBD2. CDR1 is SQVTM and CDR2 is ANQGSEA in the germline V gene. CDR3 size: 14 residues. J lost 9 bases, V lost 2 bases, and 6 bases had no gene match. CDR3 loop: CSVETSGSGSEQFF. As DNA, the CDR3 is TGCAGCGTTGAAACTAGCGGGAGTGGGAGTGAGCAGTTCTTC.

V is TRBV18 and J is TRBJ1-2; the D gene is possibly TRBD1 (6 bases). Trimming took 2 bases from V and 0 from J, leaving 7 bases between them. Germline V gives CDR1 KGHSH, CDR2 LQKENI. This CDR3 contains 14 residues. The CDR3 protein is CASSPDRTNYGYTF. CDR3 sequence (DNA): TGTGCCAGCTCACCAGACAGGACTAACTATGGCTACACCTTC.

This clone appeared a few times. The chain recombines TRBV5-1 with TRBJ2-3, with 7 bases matching TRBD2. The J segment lost 3 bases and the V segment lost 4 bases, leaving 2 bases of the junction unmatched. Germline assignment: CDR1 SGHRS and CDR2 YFSETQ. This CDR3 region has 13 residues. Written as DNA, the CDR3 is TGCGCCAGCAGCGATAGCGGGACAGATACGCAGTATTTT. Amino acid sequence: CASSDSGTDTQYF. The full variable domain, in which reference TRBV5-1 and TRBJ2-3 provide the parts outside the CDR3, is KAGVTQTPRYLIKTRGQQVTLSCSPISGHRSVSWYQQTPGQGLQFLFEYFSETQRNKGNFPGRFSGRQFSNSRSEMNVSTLELGDSALYLCASSDSGTDTQYFGPGTRLTVL.

This clone was found a few times. The chain recombines TRBV5-1 with TRBJ1-1; TRBD1 agrees at 7 bases. Trimming took 2 bases from V and 0 from J; bases not matched to a gene: 4. The CDR3 contains 15 residues. CDR1 SGHRS and CDR2 YFSETQ come from the germline V gene. The CDR3 DNA is TGCGCCAGCAGCTTTCCGGGACAGTTGAACACTGAAGCTTTCTTT. Translation: CASSFPGQLNTEAFF.

The chain recombines TRBV10-3 with TRBJ2-5, with 13 positions matching TRBD2. V lost 6 bases, J lost 5 bases, and 9 bases stayed unmatched. This CDR3 has 16 residues. Per germline, CDR1 ENHRY and CDR2 SYGVKD. The CDR3 coding sequence is TGTGCCATCAGGGGGACTAGCGGGAAGGCTCAGGAGACCCAGTACTTC. Its protein is CAIRGTSGKAQETQYF.

The V gene is TRBV2, the J gene TRBJ2-4, with 7 positions matching TRBD1. This CDR3 contains 11 residues. The V gene's germline CDR1 is SNHLY and CDR2 FYNNEI. V was pared by 2 bases and J by 15 bases, with 4 bases of the junction left unmatched. The CDR3 here is CASSEQGDVYF. The CDR3 nucleotides read TGTGCCAGCAGTGAACAGGGGGATGTGTACTTC.

The CDR3 bases are TGTGCCAGCAGCGATGAACCCACAGGGGGCTTTACCTACGAGCAGTACTTC. It codes for CASSDEPTGGFTYEQYF. V gene TRBV5-6 combines with J gene TRBJ2-7, with 9 positions matching TRBD1. V was pared by 4 bases and J by 2 bases, with 13 bases of the junction left unmatched. The CDR3 spans 17 residues. Germline V gene lookup returns CDR1 SGHDT and CDR2 YYEEEE.

The rearrangement links TRBV7-3 to TRBJ1-2; tentatively, D is TRBD1 (5 bases). The CDR3 covers 15 residues. V was clipped by 2 bases and J by 2 bases, with 12 bases between them. CDR1 and CDR2 from the germline V gene are SGHTA and FQGTGA. The CDR3 coding sequence is TGTGCCAGCAGCTTACAAGCAGGGCCCAACTATGGCTACACCTTC. Amino acid sequence: CASSLQAGPNYGYTF.

There are a few counts of this clone. The chain couples TRBV19 to TRBJ2-1; tentatively, D is TRBD2 (6 bases). V shed 7 bases and J shed 7 bases, with 20 bases lying between them. The V gene's germline CDR1 is LNHDA and CDR2 SQIVND (reference sequence). The CDR3 runs to 15 residues. CDR3 sequence: CASTNGTAKRNEQFF. The DNA for the CDR3 is TGTGCCAGTACCAACGGGACTGCTAAGCGGAATGAGCAGTTCTTC.

The CDR3 spells CASSPPGNSGANVLTF. The DNA for the CDR3 is TGTGCCAGCAGCCCCCCAGGAAACTCTGGGGCCAACGTCCTGACTTTC. The rearrangement links TRBV9 to TRBJ2-6, with D unclear. Germline-derived CDR1 and CDR2 are SGDLS and YYNGEE. Trimming removed 4 bases at V and 0 bases at J, with 11 bases between. CDR3 length: 16 residues.

This sequence joins TRBV5-6 and TRBJ1-5, with 9 bases that match TRBD1. Germline lookup yields CDR1 SGHDT and CDR2 YYEEEE. The CDR3 covers 15 residues. V dropped 4 bases and J dropped 7; count of bases not matched to a gene: 9. CDR3: CASSLQQGARQPQHF. The CDR3 nucleotides are TGTGCCAGCAGCCTACAACAGGGGGCAAGACAGCCCCAGCATTTT. The variable domain in full, completed from reference TRBV5-6 and TRBJ1-5, reads DAGVTQSPTHLIKTRGQQVTLRCSPKSGHDTVSWYQQALGQGPQFIFQYYEEEERQRGNFPDRFSGHQFPNYSSELNVNALLLGDSALYLCASSLQQGARQPQHFGDGTRLSIL.

The chain uses TRBV29-1 and TRBJ2-7; D perhaps matches TRBD1 (6 bases). Per germline, CDR1 SQVTM and CDR2 ANQGSEA. Trimming took 5 bases from V and 3 from J, leaving 14 bases between them. The CDR3 sequence is 13 residues long. The CDR3 DNA follows: TGCAGCGTTCAGGGGCAGGGATTCTACGAGCAGTACTTC. It translates to CSVQGQGFYEQYF.

This CDR3 reads CASSLGLTGVGYTF. The CDR3 bases are TGCGCCAGCAGCTTGGGCCTTACAGGGGTTGGCTACACCTTC. This chain joins TRBV5-1 and TRBJ1-2; 7 bases agree with TRBD1. Germline CDR1 is SGHRS and CDR2 is YFSETQ. The CDR3 contains 14 residues. The V gene end was trimmed by 0 bases and the J gene end by 7 bases; junction bases not matched to a gene: 6.

The chain uses TRBV6-6 and TRBJ1-5; unclear D gene. V dropped 6 bases and J dropped 0 bases, with 12 bases sitting between them. Germline CDR1 is MNHNY and CDR2 is SVGAGI (reference sequence). This CDR3 contains 15 residues. The CDR3 reads CASSLARDSNQPQHF. As DNA, the CDR3 is TGTGCCAGCAGCCTCGCTAGAGATAGCAATCAGCCCCAGCATTTT.